The entry below gives a single T cell receptor beta chain sequence along with its context. Its antigen is unidentified. Researchers ran the PCR with 60 Vbeta and 13 Jbeta primers. Source study methods: Around 10 million shared chains were among around 80 million unique TCR beta chains counted in a later analysis. Sequencing was performed with immunoSEQ multiplex PCR; in TCRdb, only in-frame clones are kept and a portion is missing. V and J calls and clone size come straight from that table; D and trimming were deduced from the DNA. The sample records 120,000 to 150,000 clones, 55% to 70% being singletons. This entry comes from a study of cytomegalovirus exposure and HLA in healthy donors. General observations from the study: Cytomegalovirus-associated TCR beta chains were listed, numbering roughly 150.

Trimming took 5 bases from V and 0 from J; bases not matched to a gene: 0. Germline loops: CDR1 MNHEY, CDR2 SVGAGI. This CDR3 is 15 amino acids long. The gene calls are TRBV6-5 and TRBJ2-1; 11 nucleotides agree with TRBD2. The sequence came from a woman aged 25 to 39 in good health and CMV-seropositive. The sample comprised PBMCs. CDR3 region: CASSTSGSSYNEQFF. In nucleotides, the CDR3 is TGTGCCAGCAGTACTAGCGGGAGCTCCTACAATGAGCAGTTCTTC.